This T cell receptor beta chain was captured by sequencing in a study of blood T cell repertoires in COVID-19. Produced via immunoSEQ multiplex PCR; TCRdb's table is partial and in-frame only. The sample includes about 87,000 clones, roughly 84% of them seen just once. Sample: peripheral blood. This sequence was found in a woman of 80 years or more with acute or convalescent COVID-19.

CDR3: CASSLAVGTGNTEAFF. The CDR3 coding sequence is TGTGCCAGCAGCTTGGCCGTCGGGACAGGGAACACTGAAGCTTTCTTT. The chain recombines TRBV5-6 with TRBJ1-1; 8 bases map to TRBD1. The CDR3 has 16 residues. Losses at the gene ends were 0 bases for V and 1 base for J; bases not matched to a gene: 5. The germline CDR1 and CDR2 sequences are SGHDT and YYEEEE.